This TCR beta chain appears in the sequencing data of a study of Tregs in tolerant kidney transplant recipients. Some clones are missing from TCRdb's copy, which holds only in-frame ones; the method was immunoSEQ multiplex PCR. The sample lists around 75,000 clones; roughly nine tenths were seen once. With 2 bases clipped from V and 5 bases from J, the junction kept 13 bases outside the gene matches. Germline CDR1 is MGHDK and CDR2 is SYGVNS. This CDR3 is 17 amino acids long. The chain has TRBV25-1 and TRBJ1-1, with 8 bases lining up with TRBD1. This sample comprised CD4+ T cells from blood, obtained before the transplant. The TCR comes from a human donor who received a combined kidney and bone marrow transplant. The CDR3 loop is CASSEHPGQGAKTEAFF. CDR3 nucleotides: TGTGCCAGCAGTGAACATCCCGGGCAGGGGGCTAAGACTGAAGCTTTCTTT. Together with reference TRBV25-1 and TRBJ1-1, the CDR3 gives the full variable domain: EADIYQTPRYLVIGTGKKITLECSQTMGHDKMYWYQQDPGMELHLIHYSYGVNSTEKGDLSSESTVSRIRTEHFPLTLESARPSHTSQYLCASSEHPGQGAKTEAFFGQGTRLTVV.